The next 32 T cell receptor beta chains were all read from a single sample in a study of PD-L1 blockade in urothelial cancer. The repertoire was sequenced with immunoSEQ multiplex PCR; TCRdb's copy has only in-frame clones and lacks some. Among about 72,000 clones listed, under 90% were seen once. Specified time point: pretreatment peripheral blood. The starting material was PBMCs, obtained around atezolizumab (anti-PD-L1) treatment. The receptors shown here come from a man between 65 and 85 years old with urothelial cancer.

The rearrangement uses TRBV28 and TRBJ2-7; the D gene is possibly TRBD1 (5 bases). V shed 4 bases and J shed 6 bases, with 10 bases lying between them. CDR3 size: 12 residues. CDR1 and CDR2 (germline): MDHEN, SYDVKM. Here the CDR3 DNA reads TGTGCCAGCAGTTCCCCCCAGGGCGAGCAGTACTTC. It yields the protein CASSSPQGEQYF. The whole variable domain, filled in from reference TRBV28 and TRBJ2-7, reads DVKVTQSSRYLVKRTGEKVFLECVQDMDHENMFWYRQDPGLGLRLIYFSYDVKMKEKGDIPEGYSVSREKKERFSLILESASTNQTSMYLCASSSPQGEQYFGPGTRLTVT.

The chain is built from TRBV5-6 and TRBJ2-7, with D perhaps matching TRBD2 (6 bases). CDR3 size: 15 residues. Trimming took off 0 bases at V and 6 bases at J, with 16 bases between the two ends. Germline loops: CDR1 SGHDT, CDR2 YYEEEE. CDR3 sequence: CASSLAGGILREQYF. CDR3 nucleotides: TGTGCCAGCAGCTTGGCCGGAGGGATTTTACGCGAGCAGTACTTC.

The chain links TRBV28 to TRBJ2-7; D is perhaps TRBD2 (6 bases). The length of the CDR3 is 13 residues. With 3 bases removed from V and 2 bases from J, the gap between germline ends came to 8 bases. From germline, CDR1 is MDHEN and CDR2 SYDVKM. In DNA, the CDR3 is TGTGCCAGCAGTTTGGGACTGACCTACGAGCAGTACTTC. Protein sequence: CASSLGLTYEQYF.

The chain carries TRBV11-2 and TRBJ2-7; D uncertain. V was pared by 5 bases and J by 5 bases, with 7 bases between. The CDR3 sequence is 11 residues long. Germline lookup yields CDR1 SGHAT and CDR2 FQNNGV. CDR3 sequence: CASSLTNEQYF. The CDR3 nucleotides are TGTGCCAGCAGCCTAACGAACGAGCAGTACTTC.

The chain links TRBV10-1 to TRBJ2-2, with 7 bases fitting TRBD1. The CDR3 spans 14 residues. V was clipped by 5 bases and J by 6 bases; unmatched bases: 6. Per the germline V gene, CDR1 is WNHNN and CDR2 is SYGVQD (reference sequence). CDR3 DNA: TGCGCCAGCAGTCCGACCGGGACAGCCGGGGAGCTGTTTTTT. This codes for CASSPTGTAGELFF.

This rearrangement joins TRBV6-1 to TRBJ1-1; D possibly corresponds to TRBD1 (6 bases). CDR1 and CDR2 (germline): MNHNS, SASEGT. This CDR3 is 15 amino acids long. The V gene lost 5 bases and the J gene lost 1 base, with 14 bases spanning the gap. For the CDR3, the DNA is TGTGCCAGCAGTTTCCAACAGGGCTCGAACACTGAAGCTTTCTTT. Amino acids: CASSFQQGSNTEAFF.

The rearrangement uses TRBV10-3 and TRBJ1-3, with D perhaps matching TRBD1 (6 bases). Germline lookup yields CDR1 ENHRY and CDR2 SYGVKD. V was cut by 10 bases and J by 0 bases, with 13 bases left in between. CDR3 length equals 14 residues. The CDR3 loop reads CATSPGDSGNTIYF. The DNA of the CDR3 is TGTGCCACCTCACCAGGGGACTCTGGAAACACCATATATTTT.

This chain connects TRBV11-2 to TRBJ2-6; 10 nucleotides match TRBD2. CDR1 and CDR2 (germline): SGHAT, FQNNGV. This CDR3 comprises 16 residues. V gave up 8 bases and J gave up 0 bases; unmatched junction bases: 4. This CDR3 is CASRTSGRSGANVLTF. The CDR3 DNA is TGTGCCAGCCGGACTAGCGGTCGCTCTGGGGCCAACGTCCTGACTTTC.

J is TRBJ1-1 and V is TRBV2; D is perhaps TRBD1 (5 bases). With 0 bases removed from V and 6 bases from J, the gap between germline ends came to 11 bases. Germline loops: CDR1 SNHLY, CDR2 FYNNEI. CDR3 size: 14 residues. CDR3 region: CASSEALGGSEAFF. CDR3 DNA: TGTGCCAGCAGTGAAGCGCTTGGGGGGTCTGAAGCTTTCTTT.

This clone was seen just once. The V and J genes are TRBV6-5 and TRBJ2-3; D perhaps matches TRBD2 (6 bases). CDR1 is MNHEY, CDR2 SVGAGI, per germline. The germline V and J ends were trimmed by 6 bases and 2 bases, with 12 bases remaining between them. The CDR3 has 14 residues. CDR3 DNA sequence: TGTGCCAGCAGCGGCCGGGACTTCACAGATACGCAGTATTTT. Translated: CASSGRDFTDTQYF.

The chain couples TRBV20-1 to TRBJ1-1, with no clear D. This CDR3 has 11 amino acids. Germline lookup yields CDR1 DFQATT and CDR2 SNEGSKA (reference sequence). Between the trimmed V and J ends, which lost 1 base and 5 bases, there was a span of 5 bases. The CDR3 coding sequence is TGCAGTGCTAGAGTCGGGACTGAAGCTTTCTTT. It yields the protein CSARVGTEAFF.

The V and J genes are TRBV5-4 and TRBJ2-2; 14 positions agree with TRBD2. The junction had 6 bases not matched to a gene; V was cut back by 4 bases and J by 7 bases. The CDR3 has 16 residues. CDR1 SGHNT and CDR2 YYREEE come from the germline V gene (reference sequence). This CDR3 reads CASSMTSGRAGGELFF. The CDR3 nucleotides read TGTGCCAGCAGCATGACTAGCGGGAGGGCCGGCGGGGAGCTGTTTTTT.

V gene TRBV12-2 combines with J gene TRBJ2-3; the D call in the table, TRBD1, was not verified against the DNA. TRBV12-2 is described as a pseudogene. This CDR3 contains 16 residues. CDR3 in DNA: TGTGCAAGTCGCTTCGCGAGGCACAGGGGAACAGATACGCAGTATTTT. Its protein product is CASRFARHRGTDTQYF.

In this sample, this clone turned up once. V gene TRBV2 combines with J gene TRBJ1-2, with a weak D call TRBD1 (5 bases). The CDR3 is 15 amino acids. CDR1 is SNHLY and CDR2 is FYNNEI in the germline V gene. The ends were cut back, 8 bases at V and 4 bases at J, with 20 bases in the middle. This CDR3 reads CASPQEPFFAYGYTF. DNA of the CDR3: TGTGCCAGCCCACAGGAGCCCTTCTTCGCCTATGGCTACACCTTC. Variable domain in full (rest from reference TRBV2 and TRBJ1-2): EPEVTQTPSHQVTQMGQEVILRCVPISNHLYFYWYRQILGQKVEFLVSFYNNEISEKSEIFDDQFSVERPDGSNFTLKIRSTKLEDSAMYFCASPQEPFFAYGYTFGSGTRLTVV.

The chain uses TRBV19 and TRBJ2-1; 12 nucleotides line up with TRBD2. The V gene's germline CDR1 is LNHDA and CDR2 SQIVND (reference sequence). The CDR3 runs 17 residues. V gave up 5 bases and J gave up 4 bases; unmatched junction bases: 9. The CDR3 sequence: CASSGLAGSQGYNEQFF. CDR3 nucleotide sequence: TGTGCCAGTAGTGGACTAGCGGGATCCCAAGGGTACAATGAGCAGTTCTTC.

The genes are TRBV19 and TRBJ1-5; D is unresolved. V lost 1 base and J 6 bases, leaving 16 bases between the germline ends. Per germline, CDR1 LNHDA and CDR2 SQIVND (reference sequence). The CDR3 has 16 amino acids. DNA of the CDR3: TGTGCCAGTAGTATAGTGACGTCAGGTGGGCTTCAGCCCCAGCATTTT. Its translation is CASSIVTSGGLQPQHF.

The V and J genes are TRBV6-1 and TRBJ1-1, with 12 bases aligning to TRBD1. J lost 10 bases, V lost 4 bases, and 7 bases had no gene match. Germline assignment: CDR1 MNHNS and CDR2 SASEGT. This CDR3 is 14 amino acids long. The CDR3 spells CASSGPGQGARAFF. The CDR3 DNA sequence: TGTGCCAGCAGTGGACCGGGACAGGGGGCGAGAGCTTTCTTT.

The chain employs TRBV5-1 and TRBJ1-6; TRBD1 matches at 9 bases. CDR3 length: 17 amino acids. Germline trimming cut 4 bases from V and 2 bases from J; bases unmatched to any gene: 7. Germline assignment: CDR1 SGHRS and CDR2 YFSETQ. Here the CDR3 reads CASSPGQGVTYNSPLHF. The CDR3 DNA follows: TGCGCCAGCAGCCCGGGACAGGGAGTCACCTATAATTCACCCCTCCACTTT.

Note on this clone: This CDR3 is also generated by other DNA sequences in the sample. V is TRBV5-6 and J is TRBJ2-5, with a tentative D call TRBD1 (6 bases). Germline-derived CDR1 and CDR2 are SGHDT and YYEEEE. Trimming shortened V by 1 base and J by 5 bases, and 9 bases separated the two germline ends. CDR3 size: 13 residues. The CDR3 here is CASSLRTGETQYF. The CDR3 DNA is TGTGCCAGCAGCTTGAGAACAGGGGAGACCCAGTACTTC.

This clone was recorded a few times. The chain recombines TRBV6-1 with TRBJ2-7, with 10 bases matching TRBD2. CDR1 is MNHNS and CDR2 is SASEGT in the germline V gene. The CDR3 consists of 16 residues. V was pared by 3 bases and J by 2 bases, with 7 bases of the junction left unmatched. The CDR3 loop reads CASSDQHLAGAYEQYF. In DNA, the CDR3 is TGTGCCAGCAGTGACCAACATCTAGCGGGAGCCTACGAGCAGTACTTC.

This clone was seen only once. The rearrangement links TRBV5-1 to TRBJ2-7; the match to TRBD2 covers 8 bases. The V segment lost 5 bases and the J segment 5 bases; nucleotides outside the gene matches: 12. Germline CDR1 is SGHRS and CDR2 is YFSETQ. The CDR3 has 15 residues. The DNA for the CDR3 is TGCGCCAGCAGTCCCGGGGTAGCGGGAACCCACGAGCAGTACTTC. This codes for CASSPGVAGTHEQYF.

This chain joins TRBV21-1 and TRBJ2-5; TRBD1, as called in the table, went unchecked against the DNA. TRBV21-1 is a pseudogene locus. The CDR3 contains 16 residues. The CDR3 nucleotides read TGTGCCAGCAGCAAAGATCGGGACAGGGGGGGAGAGACCCAGTACTTC. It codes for CASSKDRDRGGETQYF.

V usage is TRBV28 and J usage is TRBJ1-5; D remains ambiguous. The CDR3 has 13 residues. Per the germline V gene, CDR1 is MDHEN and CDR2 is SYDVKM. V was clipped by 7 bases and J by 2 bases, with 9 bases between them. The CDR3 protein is CASKKGGNQPQHF. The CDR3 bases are TGTGCCAGCAAGAAAGGAGGCAATCAGCCCCAGCATTTT.

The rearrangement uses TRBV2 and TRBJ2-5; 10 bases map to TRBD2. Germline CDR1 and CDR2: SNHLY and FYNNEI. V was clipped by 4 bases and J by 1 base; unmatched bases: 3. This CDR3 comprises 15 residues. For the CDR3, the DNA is TGTGCCAGCAGTGCCCTAGCGGGAGTCCAAGAGACCCAGTACTTC. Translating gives CASSALAGVQETQYF.

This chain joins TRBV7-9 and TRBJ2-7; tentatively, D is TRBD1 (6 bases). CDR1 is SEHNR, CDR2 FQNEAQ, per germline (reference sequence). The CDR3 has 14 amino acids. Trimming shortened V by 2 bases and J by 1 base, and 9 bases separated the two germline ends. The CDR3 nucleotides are TGTGCCAGCAGCTTATATAGGGGGTCCTACGAGCAGTACTTC. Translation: CASSLYRGSYEQYF.

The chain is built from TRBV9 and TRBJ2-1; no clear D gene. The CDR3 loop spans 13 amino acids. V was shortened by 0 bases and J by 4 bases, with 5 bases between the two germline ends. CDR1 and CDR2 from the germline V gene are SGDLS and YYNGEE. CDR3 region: CASSVEQYNEQFF. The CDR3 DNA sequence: TGTGCCAGCAGCGTAGAACAGTACAATGAGCAGTTCTTC.

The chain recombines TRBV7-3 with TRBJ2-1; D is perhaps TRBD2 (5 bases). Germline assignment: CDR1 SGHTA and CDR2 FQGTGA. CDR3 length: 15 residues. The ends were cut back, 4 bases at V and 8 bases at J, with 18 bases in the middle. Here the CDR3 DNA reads TGTGCCAGCAGCTCGACCCCGGGCCTAGCCGATGAGCAGTTCTTC. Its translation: CASSSTPGLADEQFF.

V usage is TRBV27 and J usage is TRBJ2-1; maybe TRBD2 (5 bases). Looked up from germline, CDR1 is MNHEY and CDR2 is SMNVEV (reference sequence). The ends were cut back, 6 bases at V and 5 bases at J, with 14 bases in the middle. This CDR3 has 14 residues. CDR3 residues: CASSGVLANNEQFF. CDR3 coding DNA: TGTGCCAGCAGCGGGGTCCTAGCCAACAATGAGCAGTTCTTC.

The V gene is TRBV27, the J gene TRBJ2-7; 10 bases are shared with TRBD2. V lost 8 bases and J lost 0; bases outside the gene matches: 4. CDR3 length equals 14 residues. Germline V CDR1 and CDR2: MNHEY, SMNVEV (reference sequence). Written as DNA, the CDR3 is TGTGCCAGCTGGAGGACTAGCGGCTCCTACGAGCAGTACTTC. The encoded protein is CASWRTSGSYEQYF.

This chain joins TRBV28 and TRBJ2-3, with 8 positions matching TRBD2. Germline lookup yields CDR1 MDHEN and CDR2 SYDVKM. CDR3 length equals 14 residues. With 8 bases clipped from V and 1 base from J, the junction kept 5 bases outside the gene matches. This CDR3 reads CASWGAGGTDTQYF. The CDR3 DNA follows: TGTGCCAGCTGGGGAGCGGGAGGCACAGATACGCAGTATTTT.

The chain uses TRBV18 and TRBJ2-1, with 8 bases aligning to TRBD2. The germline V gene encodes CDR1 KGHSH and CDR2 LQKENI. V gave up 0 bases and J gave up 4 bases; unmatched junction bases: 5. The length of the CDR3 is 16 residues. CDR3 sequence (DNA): TGTGCCAGCTCACCACCGCTAACTAGCGGATACAATGAGCAGTTCTTC. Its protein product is CASSPPLTSGYNEQFF.

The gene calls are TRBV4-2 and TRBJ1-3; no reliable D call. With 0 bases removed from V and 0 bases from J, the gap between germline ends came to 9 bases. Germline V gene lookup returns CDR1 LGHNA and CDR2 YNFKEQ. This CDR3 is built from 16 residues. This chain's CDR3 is CASSQEGASSGNTIYF. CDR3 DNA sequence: TGTGCCAGCAGCCAAGAGGGAGCTAGCTCTGGAAACACCATATATTTT.